The T cell receptor (beta chain) described here comes from a study of identical twins. Study-level results: The presence of invariant MAIT and iNKT cells could partly confound analyses of zero-insertion sequences.

The CDR3 runs to 16 residues. Trimming took 3 bases from V and 1 from J; bases not matched to a gene: 8. Germline V CDR1 and CDR2: SGHRS, YFSETQ. One entry per CDR3 protein, called by TCRdb with MiXCR from the 5' RACE reads. The table lists around 250,000 distinct CDR3 sequences, 5.5% to 7% of them singletons. At least ten counts were recorded for this clonotype. Its antigen remains unidentified. These data were also reused for a study on yellow fever vaccine responses in identical twins.

This clonotype originated in a woman aged 18-29 years in good health. The chain combines TRBV5-1 with TRBJ2-3, with 7 bases fitting TRBD1. The source material was memory (CD45RO+) T cells sorted from blood. The CDR3 DNA reads as TGCGCCAGCAGCTCCACGATGACAGGGCGCACAGATACGCAGTATTTT. Amino acid sequence: CASSSTMTGRTDTQYF.